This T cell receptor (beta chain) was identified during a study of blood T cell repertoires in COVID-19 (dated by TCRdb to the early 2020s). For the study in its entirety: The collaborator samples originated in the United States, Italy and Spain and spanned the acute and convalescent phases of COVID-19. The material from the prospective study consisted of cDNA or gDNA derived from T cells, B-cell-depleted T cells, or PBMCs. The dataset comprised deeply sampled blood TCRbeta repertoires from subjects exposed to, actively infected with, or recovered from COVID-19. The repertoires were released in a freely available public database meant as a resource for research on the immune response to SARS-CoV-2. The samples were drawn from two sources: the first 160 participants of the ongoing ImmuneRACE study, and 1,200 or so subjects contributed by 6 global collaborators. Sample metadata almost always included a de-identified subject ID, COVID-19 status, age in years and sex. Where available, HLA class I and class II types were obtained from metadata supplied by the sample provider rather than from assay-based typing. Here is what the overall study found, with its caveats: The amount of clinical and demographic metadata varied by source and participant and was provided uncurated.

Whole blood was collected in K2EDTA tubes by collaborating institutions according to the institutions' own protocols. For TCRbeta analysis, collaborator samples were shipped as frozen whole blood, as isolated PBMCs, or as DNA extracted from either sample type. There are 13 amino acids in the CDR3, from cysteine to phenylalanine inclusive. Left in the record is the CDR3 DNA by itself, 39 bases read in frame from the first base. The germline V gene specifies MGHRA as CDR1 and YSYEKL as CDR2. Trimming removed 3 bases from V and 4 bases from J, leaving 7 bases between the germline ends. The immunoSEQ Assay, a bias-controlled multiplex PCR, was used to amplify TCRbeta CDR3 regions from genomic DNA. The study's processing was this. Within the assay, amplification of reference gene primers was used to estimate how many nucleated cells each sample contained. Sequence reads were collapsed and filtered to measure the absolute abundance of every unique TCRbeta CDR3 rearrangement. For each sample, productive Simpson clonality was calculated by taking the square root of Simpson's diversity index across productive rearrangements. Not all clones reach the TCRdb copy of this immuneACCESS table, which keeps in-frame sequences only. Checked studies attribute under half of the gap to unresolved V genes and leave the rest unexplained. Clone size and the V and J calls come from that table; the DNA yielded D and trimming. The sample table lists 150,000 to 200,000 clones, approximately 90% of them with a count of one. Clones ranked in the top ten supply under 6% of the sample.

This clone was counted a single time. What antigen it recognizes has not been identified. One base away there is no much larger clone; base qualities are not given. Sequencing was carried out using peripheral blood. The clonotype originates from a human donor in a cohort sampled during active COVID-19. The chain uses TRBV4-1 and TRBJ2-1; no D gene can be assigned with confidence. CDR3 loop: CASSQAAYNEQFF. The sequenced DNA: TGCGCCAGCAGCCAGGCGGCATACAATGAGCAGTTCTTC.